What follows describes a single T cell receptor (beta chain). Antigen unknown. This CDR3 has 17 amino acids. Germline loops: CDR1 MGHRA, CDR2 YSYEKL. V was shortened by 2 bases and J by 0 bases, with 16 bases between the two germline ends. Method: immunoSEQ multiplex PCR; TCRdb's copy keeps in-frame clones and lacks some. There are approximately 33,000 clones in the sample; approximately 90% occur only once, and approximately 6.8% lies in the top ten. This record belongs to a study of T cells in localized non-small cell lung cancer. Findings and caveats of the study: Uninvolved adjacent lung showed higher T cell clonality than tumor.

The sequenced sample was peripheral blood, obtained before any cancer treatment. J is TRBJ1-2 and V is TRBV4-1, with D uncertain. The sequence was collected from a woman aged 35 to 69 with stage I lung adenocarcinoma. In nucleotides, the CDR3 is TGCGCCAGCAGCCAACGGTATCTACAGAGAGCTAACTATGGCTACACCTTC. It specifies CASSQRYLQRANYGYTF.